This TCR beta chain was identified in a study of T-cell reconstitution after alpha-beta-depleted transplantation in children. Unique molecular identifiers were built into the TCRbeta library. TCRdb analysed the PCR reads with MiXCR anew, one entry per CDR3 protein. The table includes approximately 1,000,000 distinct CDR3 sequences, about 29% detected once. V lost 4 bases, J lost 4 bases, and 10 bases lay in between. The CDR3 contains 13 residues. Germline values: CDR1 DFQATT, CDR2 SNEGSKA (reference sequence). The study's findings and limits: One year post-transplant, T-cell counts and diversity were largely derived from T cells produced anew. Expanded clones from the graft, numbering several hundred, reportedly supplied alpha-beta T cells about two months after transplant. Some patients showed high day-60 TCRbeta diversity, which derived from surviving recipient T cells and thymic progenitors.

This clonotype has only a few counts. Its specificity is not known. The receptor was derived from a boy in the first two years of life who had a stem cell transplant for SCID, so the T cells may come from the graft donor. The chain employs TRBV20-1 and TRBJ2-2; D is undetermined. The sample consisted of PBMCs, mostly from graft donor cells, taken 360 days after TCRalphabeta/CD19-depleted stem cell transplant. The CDR3 spells CSATWRSTGELFF. The DNA of the CDR3 is TGCAGTGCTACCTGGCGGAGCACCGGGGAGCTGTTTTTT.